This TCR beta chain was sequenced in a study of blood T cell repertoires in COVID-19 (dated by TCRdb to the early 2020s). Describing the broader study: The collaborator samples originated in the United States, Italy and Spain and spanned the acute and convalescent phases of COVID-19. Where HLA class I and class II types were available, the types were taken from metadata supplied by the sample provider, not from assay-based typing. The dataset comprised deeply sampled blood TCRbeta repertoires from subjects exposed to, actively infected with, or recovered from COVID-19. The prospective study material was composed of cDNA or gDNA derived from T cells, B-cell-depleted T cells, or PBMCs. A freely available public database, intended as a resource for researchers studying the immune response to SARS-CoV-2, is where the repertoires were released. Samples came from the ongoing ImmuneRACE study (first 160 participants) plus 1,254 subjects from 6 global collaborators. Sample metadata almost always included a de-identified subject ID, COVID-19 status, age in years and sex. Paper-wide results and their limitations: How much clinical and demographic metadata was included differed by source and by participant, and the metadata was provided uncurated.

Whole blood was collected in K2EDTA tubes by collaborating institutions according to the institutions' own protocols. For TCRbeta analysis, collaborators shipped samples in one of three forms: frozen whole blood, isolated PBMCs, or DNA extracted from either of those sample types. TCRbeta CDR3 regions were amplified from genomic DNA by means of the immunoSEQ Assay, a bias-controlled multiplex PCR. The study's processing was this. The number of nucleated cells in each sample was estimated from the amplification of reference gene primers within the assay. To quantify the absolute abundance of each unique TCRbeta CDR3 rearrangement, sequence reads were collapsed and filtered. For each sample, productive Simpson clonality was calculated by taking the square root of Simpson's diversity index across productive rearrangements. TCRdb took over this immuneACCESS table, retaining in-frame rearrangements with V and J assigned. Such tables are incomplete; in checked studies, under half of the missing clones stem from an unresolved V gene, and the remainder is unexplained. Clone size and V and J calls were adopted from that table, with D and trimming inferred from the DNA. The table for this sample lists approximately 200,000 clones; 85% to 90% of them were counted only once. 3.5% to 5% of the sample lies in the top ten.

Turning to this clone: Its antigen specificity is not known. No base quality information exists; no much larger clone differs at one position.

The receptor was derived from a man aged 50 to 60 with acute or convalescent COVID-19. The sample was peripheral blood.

The CDR3 corresponds to CASSSDPGSGNTIYF. The DNA sequence is as follows: TGTGCCAGCAGCTCGGACCCTGGGAGCGGAAACACCATATATTTT. The rearranged segments are TRBV7-2 and TRBJ1-3, with the D gene not confidently named. The CDR3 spans 15 residues, from the cysteine through the phenylalanine. The only DNA kept is the CDR3, 45 bases in frame from the first base. A distance of 14 bases separates the germline ends of V and J, which lose 4 bases and 4 bases respectively. In the germline V gene, CDR1 corresponds to SGHTA and CDR2 to FQGNSA.